The next 22 T cell receptor beta chains were all read from a single sample in a study of cytomegalovirus exposure and HLA in healthy donors. Primers included in the PCR were 60 Vbeta and 13 Jbeta primers. Generated by immunoSEQ multiplex PCR, the TCRdb table keeps only in-frame clones and is missing some. The table lists 60,000 to 70,000 clones, around 80% of them singletons. Material: PBMCs. The origin of the receptors is a woman between 25 and 40 years old in good health and CMV-seronegative.

This clone was seen just once. The rearrangement joins TRBV2 to TRBJ2-3, with 7 bases fitting TRBD1. Germline CDR1 SNHLY, CDR2 FYNNEI. The CDR3 runs 15 residues. V shed 8 bases and J 0 bases; nucleotides not matched to a gene: 8. CDR3 amino acids: CASRRQGRSTDTQYF. Here the CDR3 DNA reads TGTGCCAGCCGCCGACAGGGAAGAAGCACAGATACGCAGTATTTT.

A few counts support this clone. The chain recombines TRBV6-1 with TRBJ1-5; possibly TRBD1 for D (5 bases). The CDR3 loop spans 16 amino acids. Germline values: CDR1 MNHNS, CDR2 SASEGT. Trimming left V 4 bases short and J 0 bases short, with 13 bases between. CDR3 sequence (DNA): TGTGCCAGCAGTGGGAGCAGCGGGGGTAGCAATCAGCCCCAGCATTTT. Translated, it gives CASSGSSGGSNQPQHF.

The J gene is TRBJ2-2, the V gene TRBV11-3; D is undetermined. V lost 3 bases, J lost 6 bases, and 5 bases lay in between. Germline-derived CDR1 and CDR2 are SGHNT and YENEEA. The CDR3 is made up of 12 amino acids. CDR3 DNA: TGTGCCAGCAGCTTTCTAGCCGGGGAGCTGTTTTTT. Translating it yields CASSFLAGELFF.

The chain links TRBV4-1 to TRBJ1-5; D uncertain. Deletions cut 0 bases from V and 2 bases from J, with 14 bases between. Germline V gene sequence: CDR1 MGHRA, CDR2 YSYEKL. The CDR3 runs 17 residues. CDR3 nucleotides: TGCGCCAGCAGCCAAGATCCAAGGGAGGGTGGCAATCAGCCCCAGCATTTT. It yields the protein CASSQDPREGGNQPQHF.

The chain is built from TRBV28 and TRBJ1-1, with D possibly matching TRBD1 (5 bases). Germline loops: CDR1 MDHEN, CDR2 SYDVKM. The CDR3 is 15 residues long. V was trimmed by 4 bases and J by 11 bases, leaving 23 bases between them. The DNA for the CDR3 is TGTGCCAGCAGTTCAAACCGGGACTGGGGCGAAATCGCTTTCTTT. Translating it yields CASSSNRDWGEIAFF. Supplemented by reference TRBV28 and TRBJ1-1, the full variable domain reads DVKVTQSSRYLVKRTGEKVFLECVQDMDHENMFWYRQDPGLGLRLIYFSYDVKMKEKGDIPEGYSVSREKKERFSLILESASTNQTSMYLCASSSNRDWGEIAFFGQGTRLTVV.

J is TRBJ2-2 and V is TRBV5-1, with TRBD1 matching over 8 bases. From germline, CDR1 is SGHRS and CDR2 YFSETQ. Trimming cost V 4 bases and J 4 bases; bases outside gene matches: 6. CDR3 length: 15 residues. CDR3 nucleotides: TGCGCCAGCAGCCGAGGACAGGGCCTCACCGGGGAGCTGTTTTTT. Amino acid sequence: CASSRGQGLTGELFF.

Of note for this clone: This CDR3 is also generated by other DNA sequences in the sample. The V call is TRBV30, the J call TRBJ1-1; 7 bases are a match to TRBD1. The trim removed 2 bases at V and 2 bases at J, leaving 5 bases unmatched. Germline V gives CDR1 GTSNPN, CDR2 SVGIG (reference sequence). This CDR3 spans 14 amino acids. This chain's CDR3 is CAWSNRGGNTEAFF. The CDR3 DNA sequence: TGTGCCTGGAGTAACAGGGGAGGAAACACTGAAGCTTTCTTT.

This clone was seen only once. The V gene is TRBV4-1, the J gene TRBJ1-2; D might be TRBD1 (5 bases). The CDR3 length is 16 residues. V dropped 0 bases and J dropped 7 bases, with 18 bases sitting between them. Germline lookup yields CDR1 MGHRA and CDR2 YSYEKL. CDR3 nucleotide sequence: TGCGCCAGCAGCCAAGATCTAATCGGGGGTGTCGGTGGCTACACCTTC. Translation gives CASSQDLIGGVGGYTF.

The chain couples TRBV28 to TRBJ1-1; tentative D call: TRBD1 (6 bases). Looked up from germline, CDR1 is MDHEN and CDR2 is SYDVKM. V was shortened by 8 bases and J by 1 base, with 11 bases between the two germline ends. This CDR3 comprises 13 residues. CDR3 region: CASVYRANTEAFF. The CDR3 DNA reads as TGTGCCAGCGTCTACAGGGCGAACACTGAAGCTTTCTTT.

V usage is TRBV5-6 and J usage is TRBJ2-1; D call uncertain. The CDR3 has 11 amino acids. Trimming pared 1 base from V and 6 bases from J, leaving 2 bases between. Germline V gene sequence: CDR1 SGHDT, CDR2 YYEEEE. CDR3 in DNA: TGTGCCAGCAGCTTGCGCAATGAGCAGTTCTTC. It yields the protein CASSLRNEQFF.

The chain has TRBV19 and TRBJ2-1; TRBD2 agrees at 11 bases. CDR3 length: 19 residues. J was trimmed by 4 bases and V by 6 bases; bases with no gene match: 17. Germline V gene sequence: CDR1 LNHDA, CDR2 SQIVND (reference sequence). CDR3 DNA sequence: TGTGCCAGTAGGGACAGGACTAGCGGGCCAGGGGGGATTTACAATGAGCAGTTCTTC. It translates to CASRDRTSGPGGIYNEQFF.

In its sample, this clone was seen once. One end of the junction is discordant with germline, which a read error may explain. This chain joins TRBV28 and TRBJ1-2; no clear D gene. The CDR3 runs 11 residues. Germline-derived CDR1 and CDR2 are MDHEN and SYDVKM. The CDR3 nucleotides are TGTGCCAGCAGTTTAAAGCCCCCCTGTATCTTC. Amino acid sequence: CASSLKPPCIF.

The chain recombines TRBV2 with TRBJ1-6; no clear D gene. This CDR3 spans 13 amino acids. Germline V lookup: CDR1 SNHLY, CDR2 FYNNEI. Trimming cost V 5 bases and J 9 bases, with 11 bases left between them. The CDR3 reads CASSLNRGSPLHF. Written as DNA, the CDR3 is TGTGCCAGCAGTCTCAATCGGGGTTCACCCCTCCACTTT.

The chain recombines TRBV6-5 with TRBJ2-5, with 9 bases matching TRBD2. V trimming: 7 bases; J trimming: 2 bases; junction bases outside the gene matches: 5. The germline gives CDR1 MNHEY, CDR2 SVGAGI. The CDR3 extends over 14 amino acids. For the CDR3, the DNA is TGTGCCAGCAAACTAGCGGGTCTACAAGAGACCCAGTACTTC. Protein product: CASKLAGLQETQYF.

The chain combines TRBV6-5 with TRBJ1-2, with 7 bases fitting TRBD1. The CDR3 runs 12 residues. Per the germline V gene, CDR1 is MNHEY and CDR2 is SVGAGI. V shed 2 bases, J shed 8 bases, and the junction held 2 bases outside the gene matches. The CDR3 bases are TGTGCCAGCAGTTACGACAGGGTGGGCTACACCTTC. Translated: CASSYDRVGYTF.

The chain links TRBV4-3 to TRBJ2-1; TRBD2 matches at 9 bases. Germline CDR1 LGHNA, CDR2 YSLEER. V shed 0 bases, J shed 3 bases, and the junction held 6 bases outside the gene matches. The CDR3 runs to 17 residues. Here the CDR3 DNA reads TGCGCCAGCAGCCAAGATTACGCACTAGCGGGCTACAATGAGCAGTTCTTC. This encodes CASSQDYALAGYNEQFF.

The chain has TRBV27 and TRBJ2-2; D unclear. V lost 11 bases, J lost 5 bases, and 12 bases lay in between. The CDR3 runs 12 residues. Germline-derived CDR1 and CDR2 are MNHEY and SMNVEV (reference sequence). CDR3 region: CAANTPTGELFF. The CDR3 nucleotides read TGTGCCGCCAATACTCCTACCGGGGAGCTGTTTTTT.

J is TRBJ1-4 and V is TRBV10-3; D is uncertain. Germline V gene data show CDR1 as ENHRY and CDR2 as SYGVKD. This CDR3 comprises 12 residues. V was shortened by 0 bases and J by 8 bases, with 4 bases between the two germline ends. The CDR3 region is CAISESREKLFF. CDR3 in DNA: TGTGCCATCAGTGAGTCACGGGAAAAACTGTTTTTT.

V gene TRBV7-9 combines with J gene TRBJ2-7; D possibly corresponds to TRBD1 (6 bases). The CDR3 extends over 13 amino acids. V was pared by 4 bases and J by 7 bases, with 14 bases between. From germline, CDR1 is SEHNR and CDR2 FQNEAQ (reference sequence). CDR3 in DNA: TGTGCCAGCAGCTGGGACACTTTCAGGGAGCAGTACTTC. It is translated as CASSWDTFREQYF.

This rearrangement joins TRBV2 to TRBJ1-2; D gene uncertain. The CDR3 sequence is 14 residues long. Trimming pared 3 bases from V and 4 bases from J, leaving 12 bases between. In germline, CDR1 is SNHLY, CDR2 FYNNEI. The CDR3, as DNA: TGTGCCAGCAGTGAGGGCAGCCAGCCCTATGGCTACACCTTC. As protein: CASSEGSQPYGYTF.

This rearrangement joins TRBV25-1 to TRBJ2-7; TRBD1 might be the D (6 bases). This CDR3 has 15 amino acids. Germline CDR1 reads MGHDK; CDR2 reads SYGVNS. V was shortened by 1 base and J by 6 bases, with 16 bases between the two germline ends. CDR3 loop: CASSESVRGYSEQYF. CDR3 coding DNA: TGTGCCAGCAGTGAATCCGTCAGGGGTTATAGCGAGCAGTACTTC.

In DNA, the CDR3 is TGTGCCAGCCAATTGACAGGGGACTACAATCAGCCCCAGCATTTT. Translation: CASQLTGDYNQPQHF. This rearrangement joins TRBV6-1 to TRBJ1-5, with 8 bases identical to TRBD1. Germline values: CDR1 MNHNS, CDR2 SASEGT. The trim removed 8 bases at V and 3 bases at J, leaving 9 bases unmatched. The CDR3 has 15 residues.